This T cell receptor beta chain was found in a study of cytomegalovirus exposure and HLA in healthy donors. Researchers ran the PCR with 60 Vbeta and 13 Jbeta primers. TCRdb's copy holds only in-frame clones and misses some; the assay was immunoSEQ multiplex PCR. In the table there are tens of thousands of clones, 70% to 80% of which are singletons. From germline, CDR1 is LNHDA and CDR2 SQIVND (reference sequence). There are 16 residues in the CDR3. Trimming took 6 bases from V and 7 from J; bases not matched to a gene: 16. The rearrangement joins TRBV19 to TRBJ2-7; 9 bases agree with TRBD1. This clonotype was obtained from a man between 35 and 55 years old in good health and CMV-seropositive. Sequencing was carried out using PBMCs. CDR3 coding DNA: TGTGCCAGTAGCGCCCTACCGGGACAGGGAAGGCGAGAGCAGTACTTC. It is translated as CASSALPGQGRREQYF.